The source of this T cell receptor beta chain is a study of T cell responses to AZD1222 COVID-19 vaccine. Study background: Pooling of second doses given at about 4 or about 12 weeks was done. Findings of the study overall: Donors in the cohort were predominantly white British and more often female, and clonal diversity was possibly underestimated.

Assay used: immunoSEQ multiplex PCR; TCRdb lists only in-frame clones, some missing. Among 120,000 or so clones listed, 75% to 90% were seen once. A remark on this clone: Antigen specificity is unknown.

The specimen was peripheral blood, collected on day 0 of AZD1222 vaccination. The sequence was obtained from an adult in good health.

As DNA, the CDR3 is TGTGCCAGCTCACCCTCCTCCGGTTCGGGAGGCAGATTCGGCTACACCTTC. It codes for CASSPSSGSGGRFGYTF. The V and J genes are TRBV18 and TRBJ1-2; no clear D gene. The CDR3 is 17 amino acids. V was trimmed by 3 bases and J by 8 bases, leaving 25 bases between them. The germline CDR1 and CDR2 sequences are KGHSH and LQKENI.